This entry lists 18 T cell receptor beta chains sequenced from one sample in a study of blood T cell repertoires in COVID-19 (dated by TCRdb to 2018 to 2021). Library preparation was by the immunoSEQ multiplex PCR assay. The immuneACCESS repertoire file appears here via TCRdb, limited to in-frame rearrangements. These files lack a portion of the clones; in checked studies, under half of the deficit traces to unresolved V genes, and the cause of the others is not known. This sample comprises hundreds of thousands of clones, 70% to 90% of them detected only once. The ten largest account for roughly a tenth of the sample. Sample: PBMCs or T cells enriched from blood (not recorded which). The source is a woman aged 40 to 50 who had recovered from COVID-19.

The gene calls are TRBV27 and TRBJ2-7, with 10 positions matching TRBD1. Germline trimming cut 2 bases from V and 5 bases from J; bases unmatched to any gene: 6. The CDR3 spans 15 residues. Germline CDR1 and CDR2: MNHEY and SMNVEV (reference sequence). The CDR3 nucleotides are TGTGCCAGCAGTTTACCGGGACAGGGGAAGGACGAGCAGTACTTC. Its protein product is CASSLPGQGKDEQYF.

This clone was counted once. This chain joins TRBV5-6 and TRBJ2-4; 8 positions agree with TRBD1. J lost 4 bases, V lost 1 base, and 10 bases had no gene match. Germline V gives CDR1 SGHDT, CDR2 YYEEEE. This CDR3 is built from 17 residues. The CDR3 DNA reads TGTGCCAGCAGCTTGAGAAAAACAGGGGGTGGAAAAAACATTCAGTACTTC. Its protein product is CASSLRKTGGGKNIQYF.

V gene TRBV7-2 combines with J gene TRBJ2-7; 9 positions agree with TRBD1. The germline V gene encodes CDR1 SGHTA and CDR2 FQGNSA. V shed 6 bases and J 5 bases; nucleotides not matched to a gene: 8. The CDR3 is made up of 14 amino acids. The CDR3, as DNA: TGTGCCAGCAGGCTATTTCGGACAGGGGACGAGCAGTACTTC. This gives the protein CASRLFRTGDEQYF.

The chain joins TRBV19 to TRBJ1-1; weak D call: TRBD1 (6 bases). CDR1 is LNHDA, CDR2 SQIVND, per germline (reference sequence). The V end was cut by 5 bases, the J end by 1 base, with 14 bases between. CDR3 length equals 15 residues. CDR3 sequence reads: CASSLRGSGNTEAFF. The DNA of the CDR3 is TGTGCCAGTAGTCTTAGGGGGTCGGGGAACACTGAAGCTTTCTTT.

This chain uses TRBV18 with TRBJ2-2; 8 nucleotides line up with TRBD1. The junction had 2 bases not matched to a gene; V was cut back by 5 bases and J by 0 bases. The CDR3 sequence is 15 residues long. Germline V gene data show CDR1 as KGHSH and CDR2 as LQKENI. The chain's CDR3 is CASSDRGSNTGELFF. In DNA, the CDR3 is TGTGCCAGCTCAGACAGGGGTTCGAACACCGGGGAGCTGTTTTTT.

The chain links TRBV5-1 to TRBJ2-7, with D hard to call. V was clipped by 4 bases and J by 7 bases, with 21 bases between them. The CDR3 sequence is 15 residues long. Germline CDR1 and CDR2: SGHRS and YFSETQ. The CDR3 DNA reads TGCGCCAGCAGCCCCTCCACAGCCCACCACACGGAGCAGTACTTC. Translated: CASSPSTAHHTEQYF.

This chain uses TRBV7-9 with TRBJ1-3, with D hard to call. Germline V gene sequence: CDR1 SEHNR, CDR2 FQNEAQ (reference sequence). Trimming left V 3 bases short and J 2 bases short, with 11 bases between. This CDR3 has 15 amino acids. DNA for the CDR3: TGTGCCAGCAGCTTCCTCGGGGTACCTGGAAACACCATATATTTT. This codes for CASSFLGVPGNTIYF.

The chain links TRBV6-1 to TRBJ2-7; 7 nucleotides align to TRBD1. The CDR3 has 15 amino acids. CDR1 and CDR2 (germline): MNHNS, SASEGT. J was trimmed by 2 bases and V by 1 base; bases with no gene match: 5. The CDR3 nucleotides are TGTGCCAGCAGTGAAGTGGGACAGCCCCCCTACGAGCAGTACTTC. This encodes CASSEVGQPPYEQYF.

The rearrangement joins TRBV11-2 to TRBJ2-1; D is undetermined. The CDR3 extends over 14 amino acids. From germline, CDR1 is SGHAT and CDR2 FQNNGV. Trimming left V 6 bases short and J 4 bases short, with 13 bases between. The CDR3 here is CASSSQARYNEQFF. The CDR3 DNA is TGTGCCAGCAGTTCTCAAGCGCGGTACAATGAGCAGTTCTTC.

The V call is TRBV9, the J call TRBJ2-2, with TRBD1 as a possible D gene (5 bases). Per the germline V gene, CDR1 is SGDLS and CDR2 is YYNGEE. The CDR3 consists of 16 residues. Between the trimmed V and J ends, which lost 0 bases and 0 bases, there was a span of 9 bases. Here the CDR3 reads CASSVDQGTNTGELFF. Written as DNA, the CDR3 is TGTGCCAGCAGCGTAGATCAGGGAACGAACACCGGGGAGCTGTTTTTT.

The chain is built from TRBV3-1 (or the pseudogene TRBV3-2) and TRBJ1-2; tentative D call: TRBD1 (6 bases). Per germline, CDR1 LGHDT and CDR2 YNNKEL (reference sequence). V lost 4 bases and J lost 0, with 18 bases in between. This CDR3 has 17 residues. The CDR3 DNA sequence: TGTGCCAGCAGCCTGCGACAGGCTTCTGAAACTAACTATGGCTACACCTTC. It yields the protein CASSLRQASETNYGYTF.

V gene TRBV4-3 combines with J gene TRBJ1-1, with a weak D call TRBD1 (6 bases). V lost 0 bases and J 7 bases, leaving 12 bases between the germline ends. Per the germline V gene, CDR1 is LGHNA and CDR2 is YSLEER. The CDR3 length is 14 residues. The CDR3: CASSQEVQGREAFF. The CDR3 region has the DNA TGCGCCAGCAGCCAAGAGGTGCAGGGGCGTGAAGCTTTCTTT.

The chain combines TRBV2 with TRBJ2-3, with TRBD2 identical over 7 bases. J lost 2 bases, V lost 7 bases, and 9 bases had no gene match. The CDR3 is 15 residues long. The germline CDR1 and CDR2 sequences are SNHLY and FYNNEI. The CDR3 coding sequence is TGTGCCAGCACCTCCGGGAGGCAGATCACAGATACGCAGTATTTT. As protein: CASTSGRQITDTQYF. Supplemented by reference TRBV2 and TRBJ2-3, the full variable domain reads EPEVTQTPSHQVTQMGQEVILRCVPISNHLYFYWYRQILGQKVEFLVSFYNNEISEKSEIFDDQFSVERPDGSNFTLKIRSTKLEDSAMYFCASTSGRQITDTQYFGPGTRLTVL.

The V and J genes are TRBV5-6 and TRBJ1-1; 9 nucleotides line up with TRBD1. The CDR3 runs 14 residues. Trimming removed 3 bases from V and 11 bases from J; junction bases left unmatched: 11. The germline V gene has CDR1 SGHDT and CDR2 YYEEEE. CDR3 in DNA: TGTGCCAGCAGCTCGGCCGGGACAGGGAACTTCGCTTTCTTT. Translated: CASSSAGTGNFAFF.

The rearrangement joins TRBV27 to TRBJ2-7; the D gene is possibly TRBD2 (6 bases). V lost 5 bases to trimming and J lost 2 bases, with 25 bases between them. This CDR3 is built from 18 residues. Germline V gives CDR1 MNHEY, CDR2 SMNVEV (reference sequence). DNA of the CDR3: TGTGCCAGCAGTCCCCTAGACGGGGGAGTTTTTTCCCCCTACGAGCAGTACTTC. It specifies CASSPLDGGVFSPYEQYF.

This rearrangement joins TRBV5-5 to TRBJ1-5; weak D call: TRBD1 (6 bases). The CDR3 is 15 amino acids. Germline V CDR1 and CDR2: SGHKS, YYEKEE (reference sequence). Trimming cost V 2 bases and J 4 bases, with 13 bases left between them. CDR3 coding DNA: TGTGCCAGCAGCTTTGGCAGGGGCACTAATCAGCCCCAGCATTTT. Protein: CASSFGRGTNQPQHF.

Notes on this clone: Since the CDR3 does not end with the conserved phenylalanine or tryptophan, this likely comes from a read error. The limits of the CDR3 on the DNA are not certain, so only TCRdb's listed CDR3 is given. J is TRBJ2-7 and V is TRBV21-1; the listed D gene, TRBD2, was not tested against the DNA. TRBV21-1 is reported as a pseudogene. The CDR3 length is 8 residues, termini included. The CDR3 spells CASSSLKY.

The chain employs TRBV9 and TRBJ1-1, with D hard to call. Germline V gives CDR1 SGDLS, CDR2 YYNGEE. V lost 0 bases and J 0 bases, leaving 3 bases between the germline ends. This CDR3 has 13 residues. CDR3 in DNA: TGTGCCAGCAGCGTAGCTATGAACACTGAAGCTTTCTTT. Protein: CASSVAMNTEAFF. The full variable domain, its missing parts supplied by reference TRBV9 and TRBJ1-1, is DSGVTQTPKHLITATGQRVTLRCSPRSGDLSVYWYQQSLDQGLQFLIQYYNGEERAKGNILERFSAQQFPDLHSELNLSSLELGDSALYFCASSVAMNTEAFFGQGTRLTVV.